A selection of T cell receptor beta chains follows, all from one sample in a study of T cell responses to AZD1222 COVID-19 vaccine. Libraries were prepared by immunoSEQ multiplex PCR; TCRdb keeps only in-frame clonotypes and omits some of them. Seen here are roughly 150,000 clones, just under 95% observed once, and the top ten hold over 1.3%. The sequences come from peripheral blood, collected on day 0 of AZD1222 vaccination. The receptors come from an adult in good health. CDR3s include the opening cysteine and the closing phenylalanine or tryptophan. Each record gives: clone size, CDR3 length, D gene, V gene, J gene, CDR3 DNA, CDR3 protein. A D gene is named only where the DNA matches it firmly. Clone size is shown for a subset of rows, as once, few, many or a class of expanded clone.

.	13	.	TRBV2	TRBJ2-7	TGTGCCAGCGGACGCCAGGGGATCTACGAGCAGTACTTC	CASGRQGIYEQYF
.	16	TRBD1	TRBV9	TRBJ1-1	TGTGCCACCTGCCTTAGTCCCGGGACAGGTGCCACTGAAGCTTTCTTT	CATCLSPGTGATEAFF
.	13	TRBD1	TRBV5-6	TRBJ1-1	TGTGCCAGCAGCTTGGAGGACAGGTGGGAAGCTTTCTTT	CASSLEDRWEAFF
.	15	.	TRBV28	TRBJ1-2	TGTGCCAGCAGTCCCGAGGGGAGTAGGGAAAGTGGCTACACCTTC	CASSPEGSRESGYTF
.	17	TRBD1	TRBV19	TRBJ1-5	TGTGCCAGTAGGAAAGGGGAACCAGGGGGAGGGTATCAGCCCCAGCATTTT	CASRKGEPGGGYQPQHF
.	14	TRBD1	TRBV7-6	TRBJ1-1	TGTGCCAGCAGCAGAACAGGGGGCGAGGCTGAAGCTTTCTTT	CASSRTGGEAEAFF
.	15	.	TRBV19	TRBJ1-1	TGTGCCAGTAGACAGGGACCCTCTTCGAACACTGAAGCTTTCTTT	CASRQGPSSNTEAFF
.	12	.	TRBV13	TRBJ2-7	TGTGCCAGCAGCCCTACCCCCTACGAGCAGTACTTC	CASSPTPYEQYF
.	15	.	TRBV7-2	TRBJ2-4	TGTGCCAGCAGCCTAGGAGCCCTAGCCAAAAACATTCAGTACTTC	CASSLGALAKNIQYF
.	21	.	TRBV10-1	TRBJ1-6	TGCGCCAGCGGACCAGGGAGGAGCGGGTTTTGGCTCCTTTACTATAATTCACCCCTCCACTTT	CASGPGRSGFWLLYYNSPLHF
.	16	TRBD1	TRBV27	TRBJ1-6	TGTGCCAGCACCCCCGGGACAGGGGGCAATAATTCACCCCTCCACTTT	CASTPGTGGNNSPLHF
.	13	.	TRBV6-5	TRBJ1-2	TGTGCCAGCAGTCCCGGTAGGGAGGATGGCTACACCTTC	CASSPGREDGYTF
.	12	.	TRBV6-5	TRBJ1-2	TGTGCCAGCAACAGAGGAGGGGCTGGCTACACCTTC	CASNRGGAGYTF
.	16	.	TRBV7-9	TRBJ1-3	TGTGCCAGCAGCTTAGCGGGGCTGGAAGCTGGAAACACCATATATTTT	CASSLAGLEAGNTIYF
once	16	TRBD1	TRBV6-1	TRBJ2-1	TGTGCCAGCAGTGGGGCCACCGGGACAGGGGCCAGGGAGCAGTTCTTC	CASSGATGTGAREQFF
.	16	TRBD2	TRBV5-4	TRBJ2-7	TGTGCCAGCAGCTTCGTCGGCGGGGGGGCCTCCTACGAGCAGTACTTC	CASSFVGGGASYEQYF
.	14	.	TRBV29-1	TRBJ1-4	TGCAGCGTTGAGGTGGGGGTTCGTTCTGAAAAACTGTTTTTT	CSVEVGVRSEKLFF
.	16	TRBD1	TRBV18	TRBJ2-7	TGTGCCAGCTCACCGGATCCGGGACAGGGAGGAGACGAGCAGTACTTC	CASSPDPGQGGDEQYF
.	11	.	TRBV30	TRBJ1-2	TGTGCCTGGACTCTGGGTGGCCGCTACACCTTC	CAWTLGGRYTF
.	14	.	TRBV18	TRBJ1-4	TGTGCCAGCGGGAGAGGCCAGGGAGGTGAAAAACTGTTTTTT	CASGRGQGGEKLFF
.	13	TRBD1	TRBV28	TRBJ2-4	TGTGCCAGCAGTTCAGGACAGGGGGTCATTCAGTACTTC	CASSSGQGVIQYF
.	13	TRBD1	TRBV29-1	TRBJ1-4	TGCAGCGGGTCAGGGGGGTGGAATGAAAAACTGTTTTTT	CSGSGGWNEKLFF
.	12	.	TRBV6-5	TRBJ1-6	TGTGCCAGCAGTTACCAAGGGTCACCCCTCCACTTT	CASSYQGSPLHF
.	15	.	TRBV6-1	TRBJ1-2	TGTGCCAGCAGTGAGAGGGGAGACAACGTGTGGGGCTACACCTTC	CASSERGDNVWGYTF
.	13	.	TRBV19	TRBJ2-7	TGTGCCAGTAGTACCGGGACTGACTACGAGCAGTACTTC	CASSTGTDYEQYF
.	15	TRBD1	TRBV7-8	TRBJ1-5	TGTGCCAGCAGCTTATACGGGACAGATAATCAGCCCCAGCATTTT	CASSLYGTDNQPQHF
once	16	TRBD2	TRBV7-2	TRBJ2-1	TGTGCCAGCATACTAGCGGGAGGGCCATCCTACAATGAGCAGTTCTTC	CASILAGGPSYNEQFF
.	15	.	TRBV5-1	TRBJ1-2	TGCGCCAGCAGCTTGGAAGGGGTATGGATGGATGGCTACACCTTC	CASSLEGVWMDGYTF
.	16	.	TRBV5-4	TRBJ2-4	TGTGCCAGCAGCTTTGGACAGCCAGGGGCCAAAAACATTCAGTACTTC	CASSFGQPGAKNIQYF